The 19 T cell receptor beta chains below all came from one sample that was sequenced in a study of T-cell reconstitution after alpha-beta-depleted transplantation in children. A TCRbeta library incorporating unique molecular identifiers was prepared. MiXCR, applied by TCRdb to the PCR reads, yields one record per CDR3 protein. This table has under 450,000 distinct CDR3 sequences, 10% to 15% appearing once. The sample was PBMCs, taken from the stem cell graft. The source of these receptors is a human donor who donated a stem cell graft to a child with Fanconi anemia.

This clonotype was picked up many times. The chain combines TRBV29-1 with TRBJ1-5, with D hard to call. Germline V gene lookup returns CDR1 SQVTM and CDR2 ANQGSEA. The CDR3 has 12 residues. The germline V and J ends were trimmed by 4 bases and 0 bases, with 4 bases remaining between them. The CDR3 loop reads CSVANSNQPQHF. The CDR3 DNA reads TGCAGCGTTGCCAATAGCAATCAGCCCCAGCATTTT.

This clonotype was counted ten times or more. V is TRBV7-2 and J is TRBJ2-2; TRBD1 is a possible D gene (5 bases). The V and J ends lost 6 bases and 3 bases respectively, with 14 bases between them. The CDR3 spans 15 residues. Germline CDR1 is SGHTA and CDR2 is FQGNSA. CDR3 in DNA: TGTGCCAGCAGACGCCAGCAGGGATACACCGGGGAGCTGTTTTTT. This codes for CASRRQQGYTGELFF.

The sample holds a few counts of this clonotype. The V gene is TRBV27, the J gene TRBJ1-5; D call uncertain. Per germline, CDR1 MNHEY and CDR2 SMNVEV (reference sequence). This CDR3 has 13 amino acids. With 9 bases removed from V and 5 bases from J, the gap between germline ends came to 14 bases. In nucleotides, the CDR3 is TGTGCCAGTAGGAGGGTAATGGATCAGCCCCAGCATTTT. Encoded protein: CASRRVMDQPQHF.

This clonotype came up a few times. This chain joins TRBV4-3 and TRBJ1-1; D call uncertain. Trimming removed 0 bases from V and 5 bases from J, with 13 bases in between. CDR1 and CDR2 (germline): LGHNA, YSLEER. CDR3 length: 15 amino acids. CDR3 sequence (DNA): TGCGCCAGCAGCCAAGATGGGTGGAGGGTTACTGAAGCTTTCTTT. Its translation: CASSQDGWRVTEAFF.

In DNA form, the CDR3 reads TGTGCCAGCAGGGGCGGGGGGCCGAACACCGGGGAGCTGTTTTTT. This encodes CASRGGGPNTGELFF. V gene TRBV5-5 combines with J gene TRBJ2-2; 8 bases match TRBD2. Trimming at V came to 5 bases and at J to 0 bases, leaving 3 bases not matched to a gene. The germline gives CDR1 SGHKS, CDR2 YYEKEE (reference sequence). The CDR3 is 15 amino acids.

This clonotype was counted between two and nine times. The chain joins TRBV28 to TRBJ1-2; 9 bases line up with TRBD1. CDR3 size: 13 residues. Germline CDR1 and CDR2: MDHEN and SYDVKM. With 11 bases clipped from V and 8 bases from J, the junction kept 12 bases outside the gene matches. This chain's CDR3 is CASTGGLVSGYTF. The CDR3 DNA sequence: TGTGCCTCAACAGGGGGCTTAGTCAGCGGCTACACCTTC.

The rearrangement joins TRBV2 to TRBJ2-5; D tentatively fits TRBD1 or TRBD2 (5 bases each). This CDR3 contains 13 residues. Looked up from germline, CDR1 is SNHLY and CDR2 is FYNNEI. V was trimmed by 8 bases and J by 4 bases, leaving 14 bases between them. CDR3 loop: CASWDGKLETQYF. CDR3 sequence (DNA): TGTGCCAGCTGGGACGGGAAATTAGAGACCCAGTACTTC.

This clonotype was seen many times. The CDR3 coding sequence is TGTGCCAGCAGCTTGTCGATGCAGGAGACCCAGTACTTC. This encodes CASSLSMQETQYF. The V call is TRBV7-9, the J call TRBJ2-5; D gene unclear. V dropped 3 bases and J dropped 5 bases, with 10 bases sitting between them. CDR1 and CDR2 from the germline V gene are SEHNR and FQNEAQ (reference sequence). The CDR3 consists of 13 residues.

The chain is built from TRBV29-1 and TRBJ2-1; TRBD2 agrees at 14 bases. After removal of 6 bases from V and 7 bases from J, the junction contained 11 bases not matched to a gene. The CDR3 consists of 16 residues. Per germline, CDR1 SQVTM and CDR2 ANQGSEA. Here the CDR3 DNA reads TGCAGCGTCAATGGTCCGGGACTAGCGGGGGAAAATGAGCAGTTCTTC. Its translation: CSVNGPGLAGENEQFF.

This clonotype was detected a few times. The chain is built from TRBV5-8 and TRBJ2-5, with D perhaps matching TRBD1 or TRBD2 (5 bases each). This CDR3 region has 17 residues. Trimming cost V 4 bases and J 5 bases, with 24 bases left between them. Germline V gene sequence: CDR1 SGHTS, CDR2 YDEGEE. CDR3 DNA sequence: TGTGCCAGCAGCCGAGTCCCGGGACGGAACCGAGGGGAGACCCAGTACTTC. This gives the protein CASSRVPGRNRGETQYF. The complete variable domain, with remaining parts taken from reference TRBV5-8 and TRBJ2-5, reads EAGVTQSPTHLIKTRGQQATLRCSPISGHTSVYWYQQALGLGLQFLLWYDEGEERNRGNFPPRFSGRQFPNYSSELNVNALELEDSALYLCASSRVPGRNRGETQYFGPGTRLLVL.

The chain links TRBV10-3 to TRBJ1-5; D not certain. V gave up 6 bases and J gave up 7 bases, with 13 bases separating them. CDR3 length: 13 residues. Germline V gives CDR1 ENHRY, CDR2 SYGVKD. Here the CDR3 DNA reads TGTGCCATCAGGGCCGCCCGTGGCCAGCCCCAGCATTTT. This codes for CAIRAARGQPQHF.

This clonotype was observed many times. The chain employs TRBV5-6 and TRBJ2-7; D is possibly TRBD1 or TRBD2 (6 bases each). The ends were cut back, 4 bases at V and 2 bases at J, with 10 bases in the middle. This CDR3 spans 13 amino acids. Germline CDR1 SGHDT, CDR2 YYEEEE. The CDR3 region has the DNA TGTGCCAGCAGCGTAGGGGGGCCCTACGAGCAGTACTTC. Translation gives CASSVGGPYEQYF.

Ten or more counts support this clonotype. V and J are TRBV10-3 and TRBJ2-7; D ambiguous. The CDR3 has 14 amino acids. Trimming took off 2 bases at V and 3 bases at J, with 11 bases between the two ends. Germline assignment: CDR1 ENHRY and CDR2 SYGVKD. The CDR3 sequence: CAISEPDTYYEQYF. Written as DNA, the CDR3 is TGTGCCATCAGTGAGCCTGACACTTACTACGAGCAGTACTTC.

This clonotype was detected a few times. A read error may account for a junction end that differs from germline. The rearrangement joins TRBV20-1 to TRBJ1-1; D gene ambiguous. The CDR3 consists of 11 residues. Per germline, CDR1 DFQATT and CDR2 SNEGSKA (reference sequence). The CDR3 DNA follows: TGCAGTGCGTTTGTTCTCGAGACCGCCCTCTTT. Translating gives CSAFVLETALF.

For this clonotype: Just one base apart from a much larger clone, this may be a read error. The CDR3 DNA reads TGCAGCGTTGGAGTCCGGACAGGGACGACCCGAACCTATGGCTTCACCTTC. It translates to CSVGVRTGTTRTYGFTF. The chain couples TRBV29-1 to TRBJ1-2; 8 nucleotides line up with TRBD1. Germline assignment: CDR1 SQVTM and CDR2 ANQGSEA. The CDR3 is 17 residues long. The entire variable domain, with the rest obtained from reference TRBV29-1 and TRBJ1-2, is as follows: SAVISQKPSRDICQRGTSLTIQCQVDSQVTMMFWYRQQPGQSLTLIATANQGSEATYESGFVIDKFPISRPNLTFSTLTVSNMSPEDSSIYLCSVGVRTGTTRTYGFTFGSGTRLTVV.

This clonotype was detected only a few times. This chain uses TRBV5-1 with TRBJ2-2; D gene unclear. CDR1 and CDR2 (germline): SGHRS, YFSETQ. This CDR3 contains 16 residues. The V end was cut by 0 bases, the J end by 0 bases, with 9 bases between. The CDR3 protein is CASSLGAASNTGELFF. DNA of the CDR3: TGCGCCAGCAGCTTGGGTGCTGCCTCGAACACCGGGGAGCTGTTTTTT.

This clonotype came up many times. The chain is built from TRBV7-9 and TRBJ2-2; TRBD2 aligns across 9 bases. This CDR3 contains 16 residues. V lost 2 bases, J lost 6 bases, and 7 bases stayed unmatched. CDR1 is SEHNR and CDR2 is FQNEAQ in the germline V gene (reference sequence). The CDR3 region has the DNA TGTGCCAGCAGCTTATCCCTAGCGGGGAGGCCCGGGGAGCTGTTTTTT. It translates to CASSLSLAGRPGELFF.

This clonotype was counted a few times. The CDR3 sequence is CASSALTNYGYTF. In DNA form, the CDR3 reads TGCGCCAGCAGTGCCTTAACTAACTATGGCTACACCTTC. The chain uses TRBV10-2 and TRBJ1-2; D gene ambiguous. This CDR3 is built from 13 residues. Trimming removed 4 bases from V and 0 bases from J, with 6 bases in between. Germline CDR1 WSHSY, CDR2 SAAADI.

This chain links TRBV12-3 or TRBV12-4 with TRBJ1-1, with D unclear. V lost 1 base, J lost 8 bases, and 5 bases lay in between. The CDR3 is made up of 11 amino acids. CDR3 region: CASSLGIEAFF. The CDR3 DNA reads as TGTGCCAGCAGTTTAGGGATCGAAGCTTTCTTT.